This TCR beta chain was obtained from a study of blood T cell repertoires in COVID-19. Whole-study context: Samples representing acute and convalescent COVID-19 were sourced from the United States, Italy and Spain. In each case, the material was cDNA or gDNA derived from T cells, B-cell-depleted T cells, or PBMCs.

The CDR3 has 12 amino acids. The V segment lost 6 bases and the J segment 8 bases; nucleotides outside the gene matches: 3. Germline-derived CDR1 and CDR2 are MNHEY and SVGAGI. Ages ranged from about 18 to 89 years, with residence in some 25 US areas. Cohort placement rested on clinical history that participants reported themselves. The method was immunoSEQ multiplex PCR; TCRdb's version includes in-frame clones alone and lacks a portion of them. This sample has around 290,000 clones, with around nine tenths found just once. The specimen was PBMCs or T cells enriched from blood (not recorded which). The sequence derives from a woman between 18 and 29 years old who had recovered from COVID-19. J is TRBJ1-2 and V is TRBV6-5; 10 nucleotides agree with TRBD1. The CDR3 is CASRGTGEGYTF. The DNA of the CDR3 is TGTGCCAGCAGGGGGACAGGGGAAGGCTACACCTTC.